This T cell receptor beta chain was retrieved from a study of T cell responses to AZD1222 COVID-19 vaccine (dated by TCRdb to the early 2020s). Describing the broader study: AZD1222 recipients whose second dose came at about 4 weeks and those whose second dose came at about 12 weeks were combined into one group, since spike-specific TCR depth and breadth did not differ between the two schedules. A total of around 240 trial participants underwent TCR sequencing, of whom about 200 received two doses of AZD1222 and some 25 received two doses of the MenACWY control vaccine. Trial participants were enrolled by age into 18-55, 56-69 and 70-plus year subgroups, with approximately 150, 30 and 60 TCR-sequenced participants respectively.

The CDR3 regions of human TCRbeta chains were analyzed by immunosequencing. In the paper's pipeline: TCRs in the repertoires were compared against a reference library of SARS-CoV-2-specific TCRs that had been generated with the MIRA antigen-specificity platform. Breadth was defined as the fraction of unique TCRs that were SARS-CoV-2-associated, and depth was defined as the fraction of total T cells that were SARS-CoV-2-associated. Using the MIRA data, every spike-specific TCR was mapped to the spike region that the TCR reacted to and assigned to either a CD4 or a CD8 class. Log10-transformed breadth and depth values were compared by one-way ANOVA with Sidak's multiple comparisons tests. TCRdb obtained this table from immuneACCESS and retained in-frame rearrangements with V and J assigned. These tables miss some clones; where compared with another copy, unresolved V genes account for less than half of the shortfall, and the remainder is unexplained. The V and J calls and clone size were taken over from that table, and D and trimming were inferred from the DNA. This sample gives 130,000 or so clones in total; roughly 92% of them show up just once. Of the sample, around 1.7% falls within the top ten clones.

Broad study findings and their caveats: Epitopes outside the regions mutated in the B.1.351 and B.1.1.7 variants were reportedly recognized by nearly half of the unique spike-specific TCRs. Spike-specific TCR breadth and depth rose significantly after two AZD1222 doses compared with day 0 and with MenACWY recipients. In the small 56-69-year group, the increase in depth fell short of significance, most likely because of low power. Because no samples from the day 14 peak response were available, repertoires could be characterized only after the peak T cell response. Vaccine-associated CD4 TCRs spanned the whole spike protein, with dominant responses in regions 160-218 and 743-854. Only 5 to 7 AZD1222 recipients were SARS-CoV-2 seropositive at baseline, limiting conclusions about previously exposed vaccinees. Participants were mostly white British, with more females than males. The authors suggested clonal diversity may have been underestimated.

Read against the paper, the sample's time point label means: baseline before first vaccination. Vaccinee samples came from UK trials COV001 and COV002, including a single-blind randomized controlled phase 2/3 trial of AZD1222 (ChAdOx1 nCoV-19) in healthy adults. For TCRbeta chain sequencing, PBMC samples were collected from trial participants at day 0 and at day 28 after the second dose. Of note for this clone: What antigen it recognizes has not been identified. Within one base of it there is no much larger clone, and no base qualities were kept.

The sequencing used peripheral blood, collected on day 0 of AZD1222 vaccination. The TCR originated in an adult in good health.

The CDR3 here reads CASSQTRGREKLFF. The sequenced DNA: TGTGCCAGCAGCCAAACCCGGGGGCGTGAAAAACTGTTTTTT. Rearrangement joined TRBV27 to TRBJ1-4; perhaps TRBD1 is the D gene, with 6 bases matching. The CDR3 goes from the cysteine to the phenylalanine over 14 residues. The DNA shown is the 42-base CDR3, in frame from base 1. V is cut by 6 bases and J by 7 bases, and the space between the germline ends is 15 bases. Via the germline V gene (reference sequence), CDR1 is MNHEY and CDR2 SMNVEV.